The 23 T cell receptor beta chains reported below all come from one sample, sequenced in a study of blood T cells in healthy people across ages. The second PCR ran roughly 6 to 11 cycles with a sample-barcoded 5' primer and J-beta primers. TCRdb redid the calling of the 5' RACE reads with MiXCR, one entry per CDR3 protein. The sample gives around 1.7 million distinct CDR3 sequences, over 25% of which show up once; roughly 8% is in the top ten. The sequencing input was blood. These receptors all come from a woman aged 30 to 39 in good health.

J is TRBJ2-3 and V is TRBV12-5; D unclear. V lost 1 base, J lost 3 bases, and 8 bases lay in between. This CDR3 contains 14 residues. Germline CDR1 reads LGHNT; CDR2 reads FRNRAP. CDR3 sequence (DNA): TGTGCTAGTGGTTTGGATCTTCCTACAGATACGCAGTATTTT. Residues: CASGLDLPTDTQYF. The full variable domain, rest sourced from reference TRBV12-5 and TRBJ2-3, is DARVTQTPRHKVTEMGQEVTMRCQPILGHNTVFWYRQTMMQGLELLAYFRNRAPLDDSGMPKDRFSAEMPDATLATLKIQPSEPRDSAVYFCASGLDLPTDTQYFGPGTRLTVL.

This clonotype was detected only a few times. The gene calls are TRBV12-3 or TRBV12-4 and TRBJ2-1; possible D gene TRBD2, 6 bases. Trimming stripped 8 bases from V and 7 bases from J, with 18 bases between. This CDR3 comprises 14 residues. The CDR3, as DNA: TGTGCCAGCCGGGGTTTAGCGGTGAGAAATGAGCAGTTCTTC. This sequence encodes CASRGLAVRNEQFF.

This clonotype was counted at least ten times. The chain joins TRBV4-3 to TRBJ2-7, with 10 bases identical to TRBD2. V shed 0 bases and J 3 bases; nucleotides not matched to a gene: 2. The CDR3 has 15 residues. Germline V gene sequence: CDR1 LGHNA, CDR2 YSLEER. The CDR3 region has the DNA TGCGCCAGCAGCCAAGATCGGACTAGCGGCTACGAGCAGTACTTC. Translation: CASSQDRTSGYEQYF.

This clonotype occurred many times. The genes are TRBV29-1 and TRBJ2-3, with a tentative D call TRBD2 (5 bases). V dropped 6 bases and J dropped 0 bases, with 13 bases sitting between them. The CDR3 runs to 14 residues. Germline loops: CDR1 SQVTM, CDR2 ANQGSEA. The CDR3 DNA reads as TGCAGCGTCCCTTGGGAGACTAGCACAGATACGCAGTATTTT. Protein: CSVPWETSTDTQYF.

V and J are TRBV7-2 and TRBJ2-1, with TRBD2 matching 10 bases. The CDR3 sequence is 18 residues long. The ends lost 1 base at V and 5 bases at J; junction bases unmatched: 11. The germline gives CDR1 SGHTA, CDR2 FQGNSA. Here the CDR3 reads CASSLDSGLAGGHNEQFF. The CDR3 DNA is TGTGCCAGCAGCTTAGACTCCGGCTTAGCGGGGGGCCACAATGAGCAGTTCTTC.

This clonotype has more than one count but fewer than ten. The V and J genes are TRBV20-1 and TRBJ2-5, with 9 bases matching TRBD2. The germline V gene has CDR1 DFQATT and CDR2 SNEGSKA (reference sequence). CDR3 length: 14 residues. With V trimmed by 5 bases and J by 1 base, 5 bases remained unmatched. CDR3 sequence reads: CSALETSGQETQYF. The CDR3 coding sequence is TGCAGTGCTCTCGAGACTAGCGGCCAAGAGACCCAGTACTTC.

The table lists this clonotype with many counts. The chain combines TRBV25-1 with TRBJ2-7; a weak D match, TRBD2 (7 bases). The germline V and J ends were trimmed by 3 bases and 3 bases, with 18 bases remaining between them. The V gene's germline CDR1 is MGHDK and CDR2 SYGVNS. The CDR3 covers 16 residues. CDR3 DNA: TGTGCCAGCAGTGAGGTAGGGGGGGGCCTTTACTACGAGCAGTACTTC. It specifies CASSEVGGGLYYEQYF.

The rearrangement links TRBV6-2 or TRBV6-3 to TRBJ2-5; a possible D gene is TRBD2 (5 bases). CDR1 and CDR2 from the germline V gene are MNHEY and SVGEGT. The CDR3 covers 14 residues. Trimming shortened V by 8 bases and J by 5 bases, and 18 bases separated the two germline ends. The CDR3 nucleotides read TGTGCCAGCCGTCCGATGGGGAGCCAGGAGACCCAGTACTTC. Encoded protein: CASRPMGSQETQYF.

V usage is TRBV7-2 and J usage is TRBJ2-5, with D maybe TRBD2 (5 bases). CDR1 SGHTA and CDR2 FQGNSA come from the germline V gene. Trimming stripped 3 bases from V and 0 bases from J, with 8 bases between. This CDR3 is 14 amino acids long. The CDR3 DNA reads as TGTGCCAGCAGCTTTCGTAGCGACCAAGAGACCCAGTACTTC. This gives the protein CASSFRSDQETQYF. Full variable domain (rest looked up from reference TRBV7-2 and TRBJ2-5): GAGVSQSPSNKVTEKGKDVELRCDPISGHTALYWYRQSLGQGLEFLIYFQGNSAPDKSGLPSDRFSAERTGGSVSTLTIQRTQQEDSAVYLCASSFRSDQETQYFGPGTRLLVL.

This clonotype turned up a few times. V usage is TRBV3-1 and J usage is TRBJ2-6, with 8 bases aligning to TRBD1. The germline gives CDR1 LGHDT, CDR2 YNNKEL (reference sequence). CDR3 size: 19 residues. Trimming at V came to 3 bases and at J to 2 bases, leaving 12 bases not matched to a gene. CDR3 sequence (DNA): TGTGCCAGCAGCCAGAATAGTAGACAGGGGAAAACTGGGGCCAACGTCCTGACTTTC. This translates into CASSQNSRQGKTGANVLTF.

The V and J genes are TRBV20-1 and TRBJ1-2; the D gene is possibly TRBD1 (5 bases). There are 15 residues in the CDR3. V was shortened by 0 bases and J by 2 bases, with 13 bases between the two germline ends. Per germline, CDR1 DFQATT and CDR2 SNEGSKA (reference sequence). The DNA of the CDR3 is TGCAGTGCTAGAGATCTAGGTGGGGCCAACTATGGCTACACCTTC. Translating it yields CSARDLGGANYGYTF.

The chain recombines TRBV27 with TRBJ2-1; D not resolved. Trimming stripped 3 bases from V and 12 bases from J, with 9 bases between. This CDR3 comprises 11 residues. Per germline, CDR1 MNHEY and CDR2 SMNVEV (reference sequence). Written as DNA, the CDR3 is TGTGCCAGCAGTTTTGGGTTGTGGCAGTTCTTC. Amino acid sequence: CASSFGLWQFF.

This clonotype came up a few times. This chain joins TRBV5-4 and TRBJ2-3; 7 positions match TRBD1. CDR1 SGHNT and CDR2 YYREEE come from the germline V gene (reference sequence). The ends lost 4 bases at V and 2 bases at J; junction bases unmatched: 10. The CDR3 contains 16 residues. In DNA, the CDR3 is TGTGCCAGCAGCACGCCACAACAGGGGTCCACAGATACGCAGTATTTT. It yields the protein CASSTPQQGSTDTQYF.

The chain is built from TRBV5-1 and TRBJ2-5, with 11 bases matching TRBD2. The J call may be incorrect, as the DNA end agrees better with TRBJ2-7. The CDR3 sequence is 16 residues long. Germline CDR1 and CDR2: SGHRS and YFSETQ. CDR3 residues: CASSSHGTSGNYEQYF. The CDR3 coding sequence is TGCGCCAGCAGCTCGCACGGGACTAGCGGCAACTACGAGCAGTACTTC.

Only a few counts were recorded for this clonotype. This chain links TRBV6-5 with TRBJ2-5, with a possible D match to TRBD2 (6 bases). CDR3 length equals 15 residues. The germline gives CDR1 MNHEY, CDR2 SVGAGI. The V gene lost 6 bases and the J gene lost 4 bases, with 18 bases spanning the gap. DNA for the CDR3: TGTGCCAGCAGCCCGGGACTGATGACCCGAGAGACCCAGTACTTC. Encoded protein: CASSPGLMTRETQYF.

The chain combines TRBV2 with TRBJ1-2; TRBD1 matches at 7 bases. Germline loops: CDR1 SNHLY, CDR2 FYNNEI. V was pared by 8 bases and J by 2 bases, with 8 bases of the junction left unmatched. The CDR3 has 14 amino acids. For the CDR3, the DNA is TGTGCCAGCCGGGACAGCAGTAGCAACTATGGCTACACCTTC. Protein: CASRDSSSNYGYTF.

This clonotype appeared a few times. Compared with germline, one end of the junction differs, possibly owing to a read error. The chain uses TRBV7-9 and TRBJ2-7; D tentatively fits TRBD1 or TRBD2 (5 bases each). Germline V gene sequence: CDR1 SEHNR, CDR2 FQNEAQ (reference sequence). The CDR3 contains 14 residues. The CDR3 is CASSRGDGTYGQYF. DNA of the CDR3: TGTGCCAGCAGCAGAGGGGACGGCACCTACGGGCAGTACTTC. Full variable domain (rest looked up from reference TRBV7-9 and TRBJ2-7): DTGVSQNPRHKITKRGQNVTFRCDPISEHNRLYWYRQTLGQGPEFLTYFQNEAQLEKSRLLSDRFSAERPKGSFSTLEIQRTEQGDSAMYLCASSRGDGTYGQYFGPGTRLTVT.

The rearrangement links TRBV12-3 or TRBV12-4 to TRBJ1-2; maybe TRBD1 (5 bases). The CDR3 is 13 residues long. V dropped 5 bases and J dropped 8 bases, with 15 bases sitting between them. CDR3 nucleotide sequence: TGTGCCAGCAGTCCCAACGGGGGGGGAGGCTACACCTTC. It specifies CASSPNGGGGYTF.

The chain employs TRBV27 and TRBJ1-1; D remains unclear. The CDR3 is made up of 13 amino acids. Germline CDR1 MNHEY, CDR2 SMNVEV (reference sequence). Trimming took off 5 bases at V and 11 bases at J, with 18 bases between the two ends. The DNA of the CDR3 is TGTGCCAGCAGTGTTCTCCCCCCCGTTGACGCTTTCTTT. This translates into CASSVLPPVDAFF.

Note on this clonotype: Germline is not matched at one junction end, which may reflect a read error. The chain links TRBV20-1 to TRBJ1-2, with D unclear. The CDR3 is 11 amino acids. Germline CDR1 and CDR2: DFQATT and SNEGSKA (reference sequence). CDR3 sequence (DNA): TGCATTGCTGGATCAACCTATGGCTACACCTTC. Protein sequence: CIAGSTYGYTF.

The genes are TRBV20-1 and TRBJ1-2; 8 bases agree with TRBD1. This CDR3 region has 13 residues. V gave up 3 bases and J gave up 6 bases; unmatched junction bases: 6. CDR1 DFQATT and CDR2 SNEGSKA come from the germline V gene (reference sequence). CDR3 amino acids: CSARRTGLNGYTF. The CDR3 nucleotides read TGCAGTGCTAGGAGGACAGGGCTAAATGGCTACACCTTC.

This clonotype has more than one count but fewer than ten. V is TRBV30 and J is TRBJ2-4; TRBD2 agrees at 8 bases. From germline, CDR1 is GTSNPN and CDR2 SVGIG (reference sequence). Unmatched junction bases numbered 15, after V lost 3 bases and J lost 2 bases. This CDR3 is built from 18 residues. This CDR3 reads CAWRTGGTRGGPKNIQYF. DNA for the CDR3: TGTGCCTGGAGGACGGGGGGGACTAGGGGAGGGCCCAAAAACATTCAGTACTTC.

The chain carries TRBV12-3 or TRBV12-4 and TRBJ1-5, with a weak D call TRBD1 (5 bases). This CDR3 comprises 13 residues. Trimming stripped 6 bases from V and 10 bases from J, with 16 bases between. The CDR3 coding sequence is TGTGCCAGCAGCTGGGAGGCCGGGGGACCCCAGCATTTT. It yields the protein CASSWEAGGPQHF.